A single sample gave rise to the 30 T cell receptor beta chains below, sequenced in a study of T cells in Graves' hyperthyroidism and ophthalmopathy. Amplification targeted TCR beta CDR3 regions from RNA transcripts. TCR CDR3 regions were first amplified by RT-PCR with HTBI primers. MiXCR, applied by TCRdb to the multiplex PCR reads, yields one record per CDR3 protein. The sample lists roughly 660,000 distinct CDR3 sequences; around 15% were seen once. Sequencing was carried out using blood. Source of these receptors: a man aged 45-60 years with Graves' hyperthyroidism.

This clonotype was recorded many times. The chain links TRBV28 to TRBJ2-7; D remains ambiguous. The V gene lost 1 base and the J gene lost 2 bases, with 6 bases spanning the gap. Germline V gives CDR1 MDHEN, CDR2 SYDVKM. The CDR3 loop spans 13 amino acids. In nucleotides, the CDR3 is TGTGCCAGCAGTTTATCACAGACCTACGAGCAGTACTTC. Its protein product is CASSLSQTYEQYF.

In this sample, this clonotype turned up many times. This rearrangement joins TRBV28 to TRBJ1-1; D not certain. V lost 7 bases to trimming and J lost 2 bases, with 11 bases between them. The length of the CDR3 is 13 residues. Germline V CDR1 and CDR2: MDHEN, SYDVKM. CDR3: CASTNGINTEAFF. The CDR3, as DNA: TGTGCCAGCACAAACGGGATCAACACTGAAGCTTTCTTT.

The chain is built from TRBV6-2 or TRBV6-3 and TRBJ2-7, with 7 bases lining up with TRBD2. CDR1 MNHEY and CDR2 SVGEGT come from the germline V gene. The CDR3 is 13 amino acids. V shed 0 bases, J shed 4 bases, and the junction held 0 bases outside the gene matches. The CDR3 DNA follows: TGTGCCAGCAGTTACTCGCGGGAGTACGAGCAGTACTTC. Its translation: CASSYSREYEQYF.

The V and J genes are TRBV27 and TRBJ2-7; 8 bases match TRBD2. Germline lookup yields CDR1 MNHEY and CDR2 SMNVEV (reference sequence). The CDR3 loop spans 14 amino acids. V trimming: 3 bases; J trimming: 3 bases; junction bases outside the gene matches: 4. This CDR3 reads CASSFGGGRYEQYF. DNA of the CDR3: TGTGCCAGCAGTTTCGGGGGGGGACGCTACGAGCAGTACTTC.

This clonotype was recorded many times. The genes are TRBV2 and TRBJ2-2; 8 bases fit TRBD2. The length of the CDR3 is 14 residues. Germline V gene data show CDR1 as SNHLY and CDR2 as FYNNEI. V lost 11 bases and J lost 0; bases outside the gene matches: 5. Here the CDR3 DNA reads TGTGCCGGTGTGGGACTAGCGAACACCGGGGAGCTGTTTTTT. Its protein is CAGVGLANTGELFF. The variable domain in full, with the rest retrieved from reference TRBV2 and TRBJ2-2, is EPEVTQTPSHQVTQMGQEVILRCVPISNHLYFYWYRQILGQKVEFLVSFYNNEISEKSEIFDDQFSVERPDGSNFTLKIRSTKLEDSAMYFCAGVGLANTGELFFGEGSRLTVL.

This clonotype was observed many times. This chain links TRBV30 with TRBJ1-2, with D unclear. The V gene lost 4 bases and the J gene lost 8 bases, with 20 bases spanning the gap. The V gene's germline CDR1 is GTSNPN and CDR2 SVGIG (reference sequence). The CDR3 has 14 amino acids. The CDR3 region is CAWNPQIARWGYTF. Here the CDR3 DNA reads TGTGCCTGGAACCCCCAAATCGCTCGGTGGGGCTACACCTTC.

This clonotype was picked up many times. This chain uses TRBV15 with TRBJ2-7; tentatively, D is TRBD1 (5 bases). The CDR3 covers 13 residues. Germline V gene data show CDR1 as LNHNV and CDR2 as YYDKDF (reference sequence). The V end was cut by 1 base, the J end by 4 bases, with 8 bases between. CDR3 protein: CATSRGQLYEQYF. The CDR3 nucleotides are TGTGCCACCAGCAGAGGACAGCTTTACGAGCAGTACTTC.

In its sample, this clonotype was seen a few times. The V gene is TRBV5-1, the J gene TRBJ2-3; the D is unclear. Trimming stripped 3 bases from V and 4 bases from J, with 18 bases between. The CDR3 spans 16 residues. Germline CDR1 SGHRS, CDR2 YFSETQ. The CDR3 sequence: CASSSSEPFVSDTQYF. The CDR3 DNA reads TGCGCCAGCAGCTCCTCGGAGCCCTTCGTGTCAGATACGCAGTATTTT.

This clonotype was picked up many times. The J gene is TRBJ2-1, the V gene TRBV29-1, with D perhaps matching TRBD1 (5 bases). This CDR3 contains 13 residues. V shed 3 bases and J shed 4 bases, with 10 bases lying between them. Germline V gene lookup returns CDR1 SQVTM and CDR2 ANQGSEA. The CDR3 is CSVDGRAYNEQFF. CDR3 in DNA: TGCAGCGTTGATGGCAGGGCTTACAATGAGCAGTTCTTC.

This clonotype was counted ten times or more. The chain has TRBV5-1 and TRBJ2-5; 8 positions agree with TRBD2. The V segment lost 3 bases and the J segment 1 base; nucleotides outside the gene matches: 8. Germline V gives CDR1 SGHRS, CDR2 YFSETQ. The CDR3 consists of 16 residues. Here the CDR3 reads CASSSTLAGIQETQYF. The CDR3 DNA reads TGCGCCAGCAGCTCTACTTTAGCGGGAATCCAAGAGACCCAGTACTTC.

This clonotype was counted a few times. The chain employs TRBV7-9 and TRBJ1-4, with D uncertain. Germline V gives CDR1 SEHNR, CDR2 FQNEAQ (reference sequence). The CDR3 runs 12 residues. V was cut by 5 bases and J by 6 bases, with 7 bases left in between. This CDR3 is CASSVRDEKLFF. Here the CDR3 DNA reads TGTGCCAGCAGCGTTAGGGATGAAAAACTGTTTTTT.

In its sample, this clonotype was seen many times. The genes are TRBV7-2 and TRBJ2-7; TRBD2 agrees at 12 bases. Germline-derived CDR1 and CDR2 are SGHTA and FQGNSA. This CDR3 is 14 amino acids long. Losses at the gene ends were 5 bases for V and 5 bases for J; bases not matched to a gene: 4. This chain's CDR3 is CASSLGLAGHEQYF. CDR3 bases: TGTGCCAGCAGCCTGGGACTAGCGGGCCACGAGCAGTACTTC.

This clonotype was recorded a few times. The CDR3 region is CASSYSLGGNTEAFF. The CDR3 nucleotides are TGTGCCAGCAGTTACTCCCTCGGGGGTAACACTGAAGCTTTCTTT. The rearrangement links TRBV6-2 or TRBV6-3 to TRBJ1-1; TRBD1 might be the D (5 bases). This CDR3 contains 15 residues. V was pared by 0 bases and J by 2 bases, with 10 bases between. Germline V gives CDR1 MNHEY, CDR2 SVGEGT.

This chain joins TRBV5-1 and TRBJ1-5; 9 nucleotides agree with TRBD1. Germline V gene lookup returns CDR1 SGHRS and CDR2 YFSETQ. CDR3 length: 15 residues. The junction had 4 bases not matched to a gene; V was cut back by 3 bases and J by 3 bases. The CDR3 loop is CASSWGTGINQPQHF. CDR3 in DNA: TGCGCCAGCAGCTGGGGGACAGGGATCAATCAGCCCCAGCATTTT. The full variable domain, with the rest looked up from reference TRBV5-1 and TRBJ1-5, is KAGVTQTPRYLIKTRGQQVTLSCSPISGHRSVSWYQQTPGQGLQFLFEYFSETQRNKGNFPGRFSGRQFSNSRSEMNVSTLELGDSALYLCASSWGTGINQPQHFGDGTRLSIL.

This chain joins TRBV29-1 and TRBJ2-2, with 7 bases that match TRBD1. Germline V gives CDR1 SQVTM, CDR2 ANQGSEA. Trimming removed 6 bases from V and 5 bases from J; junction bases left unmatched: 12. The CDR3 sequence is 15 residues long. CDR3 residues: CSVKTGEIRTGELFF. CDR3 nucleotides: TGCAGCGTCAAAACAGGGGAGATAAGGACCGGGGAGCTGTTTTTT.

On this clonotype itself: A much larger clone lies a single base off, so this may be a read error. The CDR3 bases are TGCAGTGTGATCGGGAGCTCCTACAATGAGCAGCTCTTC. Encoded protein: CSVIGSSYNEQLF. This chain links TRBV20-1 with TRBJ2-1, with D perhaps TRBD2 (6 bases). Germline loops: CDR1 DFQATT, CDR2 SNEGSKA (reference sequence). The length of the CDR3 is 13 residues.

This clonotype turned up a few times. V usage is TRBV28 and J usage is TRBJ1-2; D uncertain. Germline CDR1 is MDHEN and CDR2 is SYDVKM. Trimming removed 2 bases at V and 4 bases at J, with 11 bases between. The CDR3 is 14 amino acids. The chain's CDR3 is CASSLDATLYGYTF. The CDR3 DNA reads TGTGCCAGCAGTTTAGACGCGACCCTCTATGGCTACACCTTC.

A note on this clonotype: Being one base from a much bigger clone, this may be a read error. The genes are TRBV7-2 and TRBJ2-3, with D possibly being TRBD1 or TRBD2 (5 bases each). Per the germline V gene, CDR1 is SGHTA and CDR2 is FQGNSA. Trimming took off 6 bases at V and 1 base at J, with 14 bases between the two ends. The CDR3 covers 15 residues. CDR3 region: CASSLGPSGTDTQYF. The CDR3 bases are TGTGCCAGCAGTTTGGGACCATCGGGCACAGATACGCAGTATTTT.

This clonotype was found many times. The chain couples TRBV5-6 to TRBJ2-7; 11 bases are a match to TRBD2. After removal of 3 bases from V and 4 bases from J, the junction contained 9 bases not matched to a gene. Per the germline V gene, CDR1 is SGHDT and CDR2 is YYEEEE. The CDR3 extends over 16 amino acids. The CDR3 nucleotides are TGTGCCAGCAGCTGGGCAACCGGGACTAGCGGTTACGAGCAGTACTTC. Its translation: CASSWATGTSGYEQYF.

This clonotype was observed at least ten times. The chain has TRBV28 and TRBJ1-1, with 7 bases matching TRBD1. CDR3 length: 14 residues. CDR1 is MDHEN and CDR2 is SYDVKM in the germline V gene. J gave up 0 bases and V 8 bases, and 6 bases lay outside the gene matches. The CDR3, as DNA: TGTGCCAGCGGGAGACAGGGAATGAACACTGAAGCTTTCTTT. This sequence encodes CASGRQGMNTEAFF.

The chain carries TRBV20-1 and TRBJ2-1; 10 bases are a match to TRBD1. The J segment lost 9 bases and the V segment lost 1 base, leaving 9 bases of the junction unmatched. CDR3 size: 15 residues. The V gene's germline CDR1 is DFQATT and CDR2 SNEGSKA (reference sequence). As DNA, the CDR3 is TGCAGTGCTAGAGTGTGGGACAGGGGAAGCATTGAGCAGTTCTTC. Translated: CSARVWDRGSIEQFF.

Turning to this clonotype: This could be a read error, since a much larger clone is one nucleotide away. V usage is TRBV7-2 and J usage is TRBJ2-3; 10 bases fit TRBD2. The CDR3 is 16 residues long. Germline CDR1 is SGHTA and CDR2 is FQGNSA. CDR3 nucleotides: TGTGCCAGCAGCTTAGGGTCCCTAGCGGGAGCAGATAGGCAGTATTTT. It specifies CASSLGSLAGADRQYF.

This clonotype was seen a handful of times. The chain is built from TRBV5-1 and TRBJ1-2, with a weak D call TRBD1 (6 bases). Trimming removed 3 bases from V and 0 bases from J, with 9 bases in between. This CDR3 has 14 amino acids. The germline gives CDR1 SGHRS, CDR2 YFSETQ. CDR3 loop: CASSSGTSNYGYTF. Here the CDR3 DNA reads TGCGCCAGCAGCTCGGGGACATCTAACTATGGCTACACCTTC.

V is TRBV7-3 and J is TRBJ2-3; possibly TRBD2 for D (5 bases). The germline V gene has CDR1 SGHTA and CDR2 FQGTGA. The ends were cut back, 4 bases at V and 2 bases at J, with 10 bases in the middle. The CDR3 totals 14 residues. The CDR3 here is CASSYEGITDTQYF. Here the CDR3 DNA reads TGTGCCAGCAGCTATGAGGGAATCACAGATACGCAGTATTTT.

The chain joins TRBV7-9 to TRBJ2-6, with D unresolved. Germline CDR1 and CDR2: SEHNR and FQNEAQ (reference sequence). The CDR3 spans 16 residues. Trimming took off 1 base at V and 0 bases at J, with 7 bases between the two ends. Written as DNA, the CDR3 is TGTGCCAGCAGCTTAGACGGCAGCTCTGGGGCCAACGTCCTGACTTTC. Residues: CASSLDGSSGANVLTF.

This clonotype was counted at least ten times. The chain is built from TRBV7-3 and TRBJ2-1, with D perhaps TRBD1 (6 bases). The CDR3 has 13 residues. CDR1 is SGHTA, CDR2 FQGTGA, per germline. V dropped 1 base and J dropped 12 bases, with 13 bases sitting between them. The CDR3 nucleotides read TGTGCCAGCAGCTTAAATCTAGGGGGAAGGCAGTTCTTC. Its translation is CASSLNLGGRQFF. Complete variable domain (other parts from reference TRBV7-3 and TRBJ2-1): GAGVSQTPSNKVTEKGKYVELRCDPISGHTALYWYRQSLGQGPEFLIYFQGTGAADDSGLPNDRFFAVRPEGSVSTLKIQRTERGDSAVYLCASSLNLGGRQFFGPGTRLTVL.

This clonotype appeared a single time. The chain joins TRBV15 to TRBJ1-1; tentative D call: TRBD1 (5 bases). CDR3 size: 17 residues. Germline-derived CDR1 and CDR2 are LNHNV and YYDKDF (reference sequence). Trimming stripped 9 bases from V and 0 bases from J, with 23 bases between. This chain's CDR3 is CATGWGFLSTMNTEAFF. CDR3 DNA: TGTGCCACTGGGTGGGGGTTCCTCAGTACCATGAACACTGAAGCTTTCTTT.

V usage is TRBV7-9 and J usage is TRBJ1-4; D gene ambiguous. This CDR3 has 15 amino acids. Trimming took 3 bases from V and 3 from J, leaving 11 bases between them. Germline loops: CDR1 SEHNR, CDR2 FQNEAQ (reference sequence). The chain's CDR3 is CASSFAAGSNEKLFF. The CDR3 bases are TGTGCCAGCAGCTTTGCGGCCGGGTCTAATGAAAAACTGTTTTTT.

CDR3: CASSLERWNWETQYF. In nucleotides, the CDR3 is TGTGCCAGCAGCTTAGAACGCTGGAACTGGGAGACCCAGTACTTC. This chain links TRBV7-9 with TRBJ2-5; D is unclear. Trimming pared 1 base from V and 5 bases from J, leaving 14 bases between. The length of the CDR3 is 15 residues. Per the germline V gene, CDR1 is SEHNR and CDR2 is FQNEAQ (reference sequence).

The V gene is TRBV7-2, the J gene TRBJ2-3; D might be TRBD1 or TRBD2, each matching 7 bases. The V gene lost 2 bases and the J gene lost 0 bases, with 15 bases spanning the gap. From germline, CDR1 is SGHTA and CDR2 FQGNSA. The CDR3 is 17 residues long. The CDR3 region has the DNA TGTGCCAGCAGCTTACAGGGCAGGGGGGGGAGCACAGATACGCAGTATTTT. Its protein is CASSLQGRGGSTDTQYF.